Presented here are 27 T cell receptor beta chains from one specimen sequenced in a study of blood T cell repertoires in COVID-19. Sequencing used immunoSEQ multiplex PCR; TCRdb keeps in-frame clones, though not all of them. The sample holds more than 150,000 clones; about 83% are singletons and the top ten take roughly an eighth. The sample consisted of peripheral blood. All receptors derive from a woman between 65 and 79 years old with COVID-19, enrolled during active disease.

CDR3 in DNA: TGTGCCAGCAGCCAAGATACAGGGACTAGCAGCAACAATGAGCAGTTCTTC. Its protein product is CASSQDTGTSSNNEQFF. The chain uses TRBV14 and TRBJ2-1, with 9 bases fitting TRBD2. The V and J ends lost 0 bases and 5 bases, in that order; junction bases with no gene match: 8. The CDR3 totals 17 residues. Germline-derived CDR1 and CDR2 are SGHDN and FVKESK.

This rearrangement joins TRBV19 to TRBJ1-5; 8 positions match TRBD1. The V gene's germline CDR1 is LNHDA and CDR2 SQIVND (reference sequence). J lost 2 bases, V lost 3 bases, and 6 bases had no gene match. The CDR3 length is 16 residues. CDR3 amino acids: CASSIWTGMGNQPQHF. Here the CDR3 DNA reads TGTGCCAGTAGTATCTGGACAGGGATGGGCAATCAGCCCCAGCATTTT.

This clone has only one observation. This chain connects TRBV5-4 to TRBJ2-1, with 7 nucleotides matching TRBD2. The length of the CDR3 is 15 residues. Germline values: CDR1 SGHNT, CDR2 YYREEE (reference sequence). V lost 4 bases and J lost 9; bases outside the gene matches: 13. In nucleotides, the CDR3 is TGTGCCAGCAGCCCCGGTGGGGCGGGAGTTTTTGAGCAGTTCTTC. It encodes CASSPGGAGVFEQFF.

The chain uses TRBV28 and TRBJ1-5, with TRBD1 as a possible D gene (6 bases). The CDR3 covers 15 residues. Germline CDR1 reads MDHEN; CDR2 reads SYDVKM. Trimming stripped 5 bases from V and 6 bases from J, with 17 bases between. The DNA for the CDR3 is TGTGCCAGCAGTCCATCTCTTGGACAGTCTCAGCCCCAGCATTTT. Translated: CASSPSLGQSQPQHF.

V usage is TRBV30 and J usage is TRBJ1-4; D gene uncertain. The CDR3 spans 13 residues. The germline gives CDR1 GTSNPN, CDR2 SVGIG (reference sequence). V was cut by 0 bases and J by 5 bases, with 7 bases left in between. The CDR3 DNA reads TGTGCCTGGAGTGTAATCAGGAATGAAAAACTGTTTTTT. Its protein product is CAWSVIRNEKLFF.

CDR3 sequence reads: CASSYGVAGSTDTQYF. The CDR3 DNA reads TGTGCCAGCAGTTACGGGGTTGCGGGCAGCACAGATACGCAGTATTTT. The chain has TRBV6-2 or TRBV6-3 and TRBJ2-3; D might be TRBD2 (5 bases). Germline CDR1 MNHEY, CDR2 SVGEGT. This CDR3 has 16 amino acids. Trimming shortened V by 2 bases and J by 0 bases, and 12 bases separated the two germline ends.

The rearrangement joins TRBV4-2 to TRBJ2-3; 9 nucleotides agree with TRBD1. The germline gives CDR1 LGHNA, CDR2 YNFKEQ. There are 15 residues in the CDR3. Trimming removed 6 bases from V and 2 bases from J; junction bases left unmatched: 6. The CDR3 region is CASSPGQGTTDTQYF. The CDR3 DNA reads TGTGCCAGCAGTCCTGGACAGGGGACCACAGATACGCAGTATTTT.

This chain connects TRBV28 to TRBJ1-3, with a possible D match to TRBD1 (6 bases). The CDR3 spans 15 residues. Trimming shortened V by 5 bases and J by 0 bases, and 11 bases separated the two germline ends. CDR1 is MDHEN, CDR2 SYDVKM, per germline. In DNA form, the CDR3 reads TGTGCCAGCAGTGGAGGACAGTCCTCTGGAAACACCATATATTTT. Amino acids: CASSGGQSSGNTIYF.

The rearrangement joins TRBV27 to TRBJ1-2; 9 bases are shared with TRBD1. This CDR3 has 14 residues. Losses at the gene ends were 5 bases for V and 6 bases for J; bases not matched to a gene: 7. Germline-derived CDR1 and CDR2 are MNHEY and SMNVEV (reference sequence). The CDR3 is CASSPLDRGHGYTF. For the CDR3, the DNA is TGTGCCAGCAGTCCCCTGGACAGGGGTCATGGCTACACCTTC.

The chain employs TRBV6-5 and TRBJ1-5; possibly TRBD1 for D (5 bases). Germline CDR1 is MNHEY and CDR2 is SVGAGI. The V gene lost 7 bases and the J gene lost 0 bases, with 10 bases spanning the gap. This CDR3 comprises 14 residues. This chain's CDR3 is CASTPRGSNQPQHF. The CDR3 coding sequence is TGTGCCAGCACCCCTAGGGGTAGCAATCAGCCCCAGCATTTT.

The chain employs TRBV4-3 and TRBJ2-5; 10 nucleotides agree with TRBD2. The V and J ends lost 0 bases and 9 bases, in that order; junction bases with no gene match: 7. CDR1 LGHNA and CDR2 YSLEER come from the germline V gene. The CDR3 spans 15 residues. This chain's CDR3 is CASSQDPGLANAQYF. CDR3 nucleotide sequence: TGCGCCAGCAGCCAAGACCCGGGACTAGCGAACGCCCAGTACTTC.

The rearrangement joins TRBV28 to TRBJ1-1; 7 bases map to TRBD1. CDR3 length equals 14 residues. After removal of 10 bases from V and 0 bases from J, the junction contained 8 bases not matched to a gene. The germline V gene encodes CDR1 MDHEN and CDR2 SYDVKM. The CDR3: CATRQGGMNTEAFF. CDR3 bases: TGTGCCACCAGACAGGGTGGGATGAACACTGAAGCTTTCTTT.

A few counts support this clone. This sequence joins TRBV19 and TRBJ2-7, with 8 bases identical to TRBD1. The junction had 15 bases not matched to a gene; V was cut back by 5 bases and J by 0 bases. The CDR3 is 18 amino acids. Per germline, CDR1 LNHDA and CDR2 SQIVND (reference sequence). The CDR3 sequence: CASSHISTHRGSSYEQYF. The DNA of the CDR3 is TGTGCCAGTAGTCATATCTCCACCCACAGGGGGAGCTCCTACGAGCAGTACTTC.

Comment on this clone: The same CDR3 arises from other DNA sequences in this sample as well. This rearrangement joins TRBV6-5 to TRBJ2-7; no reliable D call. V was trimmed by 2 bases and J by 3 bases, leaving 2 bases between them. The CDR3 is 11 residues long. CDR1 is MNHEY, CDR2 SVGAGI, per germline. The CDR3 coding sequence is TGTGCCAGCAGTTACCTCTACGAGCAGTACTTC. It codes for CASSYLYEQYF.

V usage is TRBV9 and J usage is TRBJ1-6, with a weak D call TRBD1 (6 bases). CDR3 length: 14 amino acids. Germline CDR1 reads SGDLS; CDR2 reads YYNGEE. V lost 0 bases, J lost 10 bases, and 11 bases lay in between. CDR3 DNA: TGTGCCAGCAGCGTAGCCCCAGGGGACTCACCCCTCCACTTT. Translation: CASSVAPGDSPLHF.

This chain joins TRBV4-1 and TRBJ1-1; D remains unclear. Germline values: CDR1 MGHRA, CDR2 YSYEKL. With 4 bases removed from V and 4 bases from J, the gap between germline ends came to 10 bases. This CDR3 spans 13 amino acids. CDR3: CASSRGEVTEAFF. The CDR3 coding sequence is TGCGCCAGCAGCCGAGGAGAGGTCACTGAAGCTTTCTTT.

V and J are TRBV30 and TRBJ2-1; 11 bases map to TRBD2. Germline V gives CDR1 GTSNPN, CDR2 SVGIG (reference sequence). This CDR3 region has 14 residues. V lost 2 bases to trimming and J lost 7 bases; unmatched junction nucleotides: 4. The CDR3, as DNA: TGTGCCTGGAGTTTCGCTAGCGGGGGGAATGAGCAGTTCTTC. Translation: CAWSFASGGNEQFF. The variable domain in full, completed from reference TRBV30 and TRBJ2-1, reads SQTIHQWPATLVQPVGSPLSLECTVEGTSNPNLYWYRQAAGRGLQLLFYSVGIGQISSEVPQNLSASRPQDRQFILSSKKLLLSDSGFYLCAWSFASGGNEQFFGPGTRLTVL.

The CDR3 region is CASSRSRWNTGELFF. The CDR3 nucleotides are TGTGCCAGCAGCCGGAGCCGCTGGAACACCGGGGAGCTGTTTTTT. The chain has TRBV6-5 and TRBJ2-2; D not certain. The CDR3 is 15 amino acids. V lost 6 bases and J lost 1, with 12 bases in between. Germline-derived CDR1 and CDR2 are MNHEY and SVGAGI.

This rearrangement joins TRBV5-1 to TRBJ1-6, with 7 nucleotides matching TRBD1. Trimming removed 0 bases from V and 18 bases from J; junction bases left unmatched: 6. The CDR3 spans 12 residues. The germline V gene encodes CDR1 SGHRS and CDR2 YFSETQ. The CDR3 region is CASSLGPRGCHF. For the CDR3, the DNA is TGCGCCAGCAGCTTGGGTCCCAGGGGGTGCCACTTT.

The chain carries TRBV5-1 and TRBJ2-7; 7 nucleotides line up with TRBD2. The V gene's germline CDR1 is SGHRS and CDR2 YFSETQ. The CDR3 covers 15 residues. The ends lost 0 bases at V and 2 bases at J; junction bases unmatched: 5. Here the CDR3 DNA reads TGCGCCAGCAGCTTGGATAGCGGGTCTCCCTACGAGCAGTACTTC. It codes for CASSLDSGSPYEQYF. Drawing the rest from reference TRBV5-1 and TRBJ2-7, the complete variable domain is KAGVTQTPRYLIKTRGQQVTLSCSPISGHRSVSWYQQTPGQGLQFLFEYFSETQRNKGNFPGRFSGRQFSNSRSEMNVSTLELGDSALYLCASSLDSGSPYEQYFGPGTRLTVT.

The V call is TRBV5-1, the J call TRBJ1-4; 9 bases are a match to TRBD1. This CDR3 is 15 amino acids long. Germline V gives CDR1 SGHRS, CDR2 YFSETQ. V was pared by 3 bases and J by 3 bases, with 3 bases of the junction left unmatched. The chain's CDR3 is CASSSQGAANEKLFF. The DNA of the CDR3 is TGCGCCAGCAGCTCACAGGGGGCCGCTAATGAAAAACTGTTTTTT.

The gene calls are TRBV6-1 and TRBJ2-1; 10 nucleotides match TRBD2. Germline V gene lookup returns CDR1 MNHNS and CDR2 SASEGT. V shed 4 bases, J shed 4 bases, and the junction held 7 bases outside the gene matches. This CDR3 comprises 16 residues. CDR3 sequence reads: CASSASGRGTYNEQFF. Here the CDR3 DNA reads TGTGCCAGCAGTGCCAGCGGGAGGGGTACATACAATGAGCAGTTCTTC.

The chain joins TRBV29-1 to TRBJ2-7; TRBD2 is a possible D gene (5 bases). CDR1 is SQVTM and CDR2 is ANQGSEA in the germline V gene. This CDR3 comprises 12 residues. Trimming removed 4 bases from V and 6 bases from J, with 13 bases in between. For the CDR3, the DNA is TGCAGCGTTGGACCCGGGGAGCGCGAGCAGTACTTC. Translated, it gives CSVGPGEREQYF.

The chain is built from TRBV5-5 and TRBJ2-3, with 8 bases identical to TRBD2. This CDR3 has 18 residues. Trimming at V came to 1 base and at J to 0 bases, leaving 10 bases not matched to a gene. Germline V lookup: CDR1 SGHKS, CDR2 YYEKEE (reference sequence). The CDR3 loop is CASSLPGGGTGSTDTQYF. The CDR3 DNA follows: TGTGCCAGCAGCTTGCCCGGGGGGGGCACTGGAAGCACAGATACGCAGTATTTT.

The chain joins TRBV7-8 to TRBJ2-7; D gene uncertain. This CDR3 is 11 amino acids long. The germline CDR1 and CDR2 sequences are SGHVS and FQNEAQ. V shed 5 bases and J shed 3 bases, with 5 bases lying between them. The CDR3 loop reads CASSPSYEQYF. The CDR3 nucleotides are TGTGCCAGCAGCCCCAGCTACGAGCAGTACTTC.

This chain uses TRBV5-1 with TRBJ2-2; TRBD1 aligns across 10 bases. The CDR3 sequence is 17 residues long. The germline gives CDR1 SGHRS, CDR2 YFSETQ. V shed 3 bases, J shed 3 bases, and the junction held 8 bases outside the gene matches. CDR3 protein: CASSSGQGISDTGELFF. In DNA, the CDR3 is TGCGCCAGCAGCTCGGGACAGGGGATTTCGGACACCGGGGAGCTGTTTTTT.

This chain connects TRBV20-1 to TRBJ1-5, with a possible D match to TRBD1 (5 bases). V dropped 3 bases and J dropped 4 bases, with 10 bases sitting between them. Germline CDR1 DFQATT, CDR2 SNEGSKA (reference sequence). This CDR3 region has 13 residues. The CDR3 nucleotides read TGCAGTGCTAGTGATGGGGGGAATCAGCCCCAGCATTTT. It yields the protein CSASDGGNQPQHF.